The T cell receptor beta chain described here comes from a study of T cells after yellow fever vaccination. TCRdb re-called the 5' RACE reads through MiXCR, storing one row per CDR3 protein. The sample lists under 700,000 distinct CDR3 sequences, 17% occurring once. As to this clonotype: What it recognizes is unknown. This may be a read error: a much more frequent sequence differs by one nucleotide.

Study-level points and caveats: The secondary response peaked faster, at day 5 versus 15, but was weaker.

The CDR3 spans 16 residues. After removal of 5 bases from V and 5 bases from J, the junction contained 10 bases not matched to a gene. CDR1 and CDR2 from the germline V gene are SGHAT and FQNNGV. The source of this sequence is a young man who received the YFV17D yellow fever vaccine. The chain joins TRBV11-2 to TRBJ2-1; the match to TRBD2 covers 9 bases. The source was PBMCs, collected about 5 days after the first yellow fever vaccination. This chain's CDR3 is CASSLPRGGVDNEQFF. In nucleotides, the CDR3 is TGTGCCAGCAGCCTACCGCGCGGGGGGGTGGACAATGAGCAGTTCTTC.